Each of the 30 T cell receptor beta chains below was sequenced from the same sample in a study of T-cell reconstitution after alpha-beta-depleted transplantation in children. The TCRbeta library was prepared with unique molecular identifiers. TCRdb itself ran the PCR reads through MiXCR, one entry per CDR3 protein. The table lists 200,000 to 250,000 distinct CDR3 sequences, 24% of them singletons. The source was PBMCs, mostly from graft donor cells, collected 360 days after TCRalphabeta/CD19-depleted stem cell transplant. The receptors were gathered from a female patient aged 2-9 years who had a stem cell transplant for congenital amegakaryocytic thrombocytopenia, so the T cells may come from the graft donor.

This clonotype was recorded a few times. V usage is TRBV4-2 and J usage is TRBJ2-7; D is unclear. This CDR3 region has 14 residues. The germline CDR1 and CDR2 sequences are LGHNA and YNFKEQ. Trimming pared 0 bases from V and 0 bases from J, leaving 6 bases between. CDR3 loop: CASSQDAVSYEQYF. Written as DNA, the CDR3 is TGTGCCAGCAGCCAAGACGCAGTCTCCTACGAGCAGTACTTC.

V and J are TRBV4-1 and TRBJ2-5; TRBD1 aligns across 8 bases. Germline trimming cut 4 bases from V and 5 bases from J; bases unmatched to any gene: 12. Germline V gene data show CDR1 as MGHRA and CDR2 as YSYEKL. The CDR3 extends over 16 amino acids. The CDR3 region is CASSLEEDRASETQYF. DNA for the CDR3: TGCGCCAGCAGCCTAGAAGAGGACAGGGCATCCGAGACCCAGTACTTC.

This clonotype was picked up a small number of times. This chain connects TRBV5-4 to TRBJ2-3, with a possible D match to TRBD2 (5 bases). CDR1 is SGHNT and CDR2 is YYREEE in the germline V gene (reference sequence). Deletions cut 4 bases from V and 2 bases from J, with 11 bases between. This CDR3 has 14 residues. The CDR3 here is CASSTDWNTDTQYF. CDR3 coding DNA: TGTGCCAGCAGCACGGACTGGAACACAGATACGCAGTATTTT.

The chain recombines TRBV6-1 with TRBJ1-5; D perhaps matches TRBD1 (5 bases). The CDR3 has 16 amino acids. The V and J ends lost 6 bases and 6 bases respectively, with 21 bases between them. Per germline, CDR1 MNHNS and CDR2 SASEGT. CDR3 sequence reads: CASRGNQGFNTQPQHF. In DNA form, the CDR3 reads TGTGCCAGCAGGGGAAACCAGGGATTCAACACTCAGCCCCAGCATTTT.

This clonotype turned up a few times. The rearrangement joins TRBV20-1 to TRBJ2-1; weak D call: TRBD2 (6 bases). Germline loops: CDR1 DFQATT, CDR2 SNEGSKA (reference sequence). The CDR3 extends over 14 amino acids. The V gene lost 5 bases and the J gene lost 4 bases, with 15 bases spanning the gap. The CDR3 coding sequence is TGCAGTGCTGGGAGTTCCGGGAGTTACAATGAGCAGTTCTTC. It is translated as CSAGSSGSYNEQFF.

The chain employs TRBV6-1 and TRBJ2-3; 8 bases are shared with TRBD1. The CDR3 spans 14 residues. The germline gives CDR1 MNHNS, CDR2 SASEGT. After removal of 6 bases from V and 6 bases from J, the junction contained 8 bases not matched to a gene. The CDR3 region is CASRNQGAWDTQYF. The CDR3 nucleotides are TGTGCCAGCAGGAACCAGGGGGCTTGGGATACGCAGTATTTT.

The CDR3 coding sequence is TGTGCCAGCAGTGAATCAGGGGGGTCTCACGGCTACACCTTC. Protein: CASSESGGSHGYTF. The rearrangement uses TRBV6-1 and TRBJ1-2, with 7 bases identical to TRBD1. The germline gives CDR1 MNHNS, CDR2 SASEGT. The length of the CDR3 is 14 residues. After removal of 2 bases from V and 8 bases from J, the junction contained 8 bases not matched to a gene.

This chain connects TRBV5-1 to TRBJ2-7; 7 bases agree with TRBD1. There are 14 residues in the CDR3. Unmatched junction bases numbered 10, after V lost 5 bases and J lost 5 bases. Germline V lookup: CDR1 SGHRS, CDR2 YFSETQ. The CDR3 here is CASRPLLQGDEQYF. The DNA for the CDR3 is TGCGCCAGCAGGCCTCTACTTCAGGGGGACGAGCAGTACTTC.

In its sample, this clonotype was seen many times. The genes are TRBV28 and TRBJ2-7; D possibly corresponds to TRBD2 (6 bases). With 3 bases removed from V and 0 bases from J, the gap between germline ends came to 9 bases. This CDR3 region has 14 residues. Per the germline V gene, CDR1 is MDHEN and CDR2 is SYDVKM. The CDR3 bases are TGTGCCAGCAGTTTGGGAGGCGGCTCCTACGAGCAGTACTTC. Translated: CASSLGGGSYEQYF.

This clonotype has a count of ten or more. The V and J genes are TRBV5-1 and TRBJ1-2; D uncertain. CDR3 size: 12 residues. The V gene's germline CDR1 is SGHRS and CDR2 YFSETQ. Trimming removed 0 bases from V and 6 bases from J, with 6 bases in between. The CDR3: CASSLAGDGYTF. The CDR3 DNA follows: TGCGCCAGCAGCTTGGCTGGAGATGGCTACACCTTC.

V usage is TRBV28 and J usage is TRBJ2-1, with 11 positions matching TRBD2. From germline, CDR1 is MDHEN and CDR2 SYDVKM. V was pared by 3 bases and J by 6 bases, with 16 bases of the junction left unmatched. The CDR3 totals 19 residues. CDR3 amino acids: CASSLQGYGTSGSVNEQFF. The CDR3 DNA sequence: TGTGCCAGCAGTTTGCAGGGGTATGGTACTAGCGGGAGCGTCAATGAGCAGTTCTTC. Using reference TRBV28 and TRBJ2-1 for the parts outside the CDR3, the full variable domain is DVKVTQSSRYLVKRTGEKVFLECVQDMDHENMFWYRQDPGLGLRLIYFSYDVKMKEKGDIPEGYSVSREKKERFSLILESASTNQTSMYLCASSLQGYGTSGSVNEQFFGPGTRLTVL.

A remark on this clonotype: Relative to the germline gene, one junction end is altered; a read error may explain this. The rearrangement uses TRBV20-1 and TRBJ2-2; 8 bases fit TRBD1. Germline lookup yields CDR1 DFQATT and CDR2 SNEGSKA (reference sequence). The CDR3 is 14 amino acids. This CDR3 reads CSANGQGRTGELFF. The CDR3 DNA is TGCAGTGCTAACGGACAGGGCCGCACCGGGGAGTTGTTTTTT.

This clonotype was picked up a small number of times. The rearrangement joins TRBV15 to TRBJ1-5, with TRBD1 as a possible D gene (5 bases). The CDR3 runs to 17 residues. The ends were cut back, 1 base at V and 0 bases at J, with 13 bases in the middle. In germline, CDR1 is LNHNV, CDR2 YYDKDF (reference sequence). The CDR3 nucleotides read TGTGCCACCAGCAGAGGACAGACAGTTAATAGCAATCAGCCCCAGCATTTT. It specifies CATSRGQTVNSNQPQHF. Looking up the rest from reference TRBV15 and TRBJ1-5 gives the full variable domain: DAMVIQNPRYQVTQFGKPVTLSCSQTLNHNVMYWYQQKSSQAPKLLFHYYDKDFNNEADTPDNFQSRRPNTSFCFLDIRSPGLGDTAMYLCATSRGQTVNSNQPQHFGDGTRLSIL.

This clonotype was detected only a few times. The chain carries TRBV20-1 and TRBJ2-1; 11 bases are shared with TRBD2. Per the germline V gene, CDR1 is DFQATT and CDR2 is SNEGSKA (reference sequence). This CDR3 spans 13 amino acids. The CDR3 bases are TGCAGAGGAACTAGCGGGAGAGAAAATGAGCAGTTCTTC. Translation: CRGTSGRENEQFF.

This rearrangement joins TRBV2 to TRBJ2-5; D is unresolved. V was pared by 2 bases and J by 3 bases, with 7 bases between. This CDR3 is built from 13 residues. Germline CDR1 and CDR2: SNHLY and FYNNEI. The CDR3 bases are TGTGCCAGCAGTGAAATAGGGAAAGAGACCCAGTACTTC. Protein product: CASSEIGKETQYF.

CDR3 sequence (DNA): TGCGCCAGCAGCTTGGCCAATCAGGCGTTACGGGATACGCAGTATTTT. Protein product: CASSLANQALRDTQYF. The V and J genes are TRBV5-1 and TRBJ2-3; D is unresolved. The CDR3 covers 16 residues. V was pared by 0 bases and J by 6 bases, with 17 bases between. Germline assignment: CDR1 SGHRS and CDR2 YFSETQ.

V is TRBV7-2 and J is TRBJ2-7, with 11 bases that match TRBD2. The CDR3 loop spans 16 amino acids. Germline CDR1 and CDR2: SGHTA and FQGNSA. V shed 5 bases and J 1 base; nucleotides not matched to a gene: 7. The CDR3 sequence is CASSMLTSGTSYEQYF. The CDR3 DNA follows: TGTGCCAGCAGCATGTTGACTAGCGGGACGTCCTACGAGCAGTACTTC. Supplemented by reference TRBV7-2 and TRBJ2-7, the full variable domain reads GAGVSQSPSNKVTEKGKDVELRCDPISGHTALYWYRQSLGQGLEFLIYFQGNSAPDKSGLPSDRFSAERTGGSVSTLTIQRTQQEDSAVYLCASSMLTSGTSYEQYFGPGTRLTVT.

A few counts support this clonotype. The gene calls are TRBV5-1 and TRBJ2-7; no clear D. The CDR3 is 14 residues long. V was shortened by 0 bases and J by 0 bases, with 7 bases between the two germline ends. Germline loops: CDR1 SGHRS, CDR2 YFSETQ. DNA for the CDR3: TGCGCCAGCAGCTTGGTCGCAGCCTCCTACGAGCAGTACTTC. It is translated as CASSLVAASYEQYF.

This clonotype was detected a few times. The V gene is TRBV11-2, the J gene TRBJ2-2; D unclear. CDR1 and CDR2 (germline): SGHAT, FQNNGV. The CDR3 is 13 amino acids. Trimming removed 5 bases from V and 8 bases from J, with 12 bases in between. The CDR3: CASSPRTSGELFF. CDR3 sequence (DNA): TGTGCCAGCAGCCCTCGGACCTCAGGGGAGCTGTTTTTT.

This clonotype showed up just a few times. The chain couples TRBV10-3 to TRBJ2-1, with 12 bases matching TRBD2. The germline CDR1 and CDR2 sequences are ENHRY and SYGVKD. V shed 2 bases, J shed 2 bases, and the junction held 4 bases outside the gene matches. This CDR3 is 17 amino acids long. The CDR3 region is CAISEPGLAGTYNEQFF. The CDR3 region has the DNA TGTGCCATCAGTGAGCCCGGACTAGCGGGGACCTACAATGAGCAGTTCTTC.

With regard to this clonotype: The junction departs from the called germline gene at one end, perhaps through a read error. The chain links TRBV28 to TRBJ2-1; the D gene is possibly TRBD2 (7 bases). The CDR3 is made up of 13 amino acids. Germline V lookup: CDR1 MDHEN, CDR2 SYDVKM. The CDR3 nucleotides read TGTGCCAGCAGTCGGACGGGGGGCAATGAGCATTTCTTC. This codes for CASSRTGGNEHFF.

This clonotype was seen many times. The chain joins TRBV4-2 to TRBJ2-3, with D possibly being TRBD2 (5 bases). V shed 7 bases and J shed 0 bases, with 14 bases lying between them. The CDR3 sequence is 15 residues long. Germline values: CDR1 LGHNA, CDR2 YNFKEQ. CDR3 sequence reads: CASTAKSGSTDTQYF. The CDR3 coding sequence is TGTGCCAGCACCGCGAAAAGCGGAAGCACAGATACGCAGTATTTT.

This clonotype came up many times. The gene calls are TRBV29-1 and TRBJ2-3; D is undetermined. The CDR3 is 11 residues long. Germline CDR1 SQVTM, CDR2 ANQGSEA. V lost 4 bases to trimming and J lost 4 bases, with 6 bases between them. The CDR3 DNA follows: TGCAGCGTTGTGCCGGCAGATACGCAGTATTTT. Translated: CSVVPADTQYF.

There are many counts of this clonotype. The rearrangement links TRBV7-6 to TRBJ2-1, with D possibly matching TRBD2 (8 bases). Germline V gene lookup returns CDR1 SGHVS and CDR2 FNYEAQ. Trimming shortened V by 0 bases and J by 3 bases, and 27 bases separated the two germline ends. There are 21 residues in the CDR3. The CDR3 is CASSLALADRVWREVYNEQFF. The CDR3 nucleotides read TGTGCCAGCAGCTTAGCGTTGGCAGACAGGGTATGGCGGGAGGTCTACAATGAGCAGTTCTTC.

This clonotype was picked up a small number of times. The rearrangement joins TRBV20-1 to TRBJ1-1; D uncertain. The CDR3 has 14 amino acids. Trimming removed 0 bases at V and 5 bases at J, with 13 bases between. In germline, CDR1 is DFQATT, CDR2 SNEGSKA (reference sequence). The CDR3: CSARDVGRWTEAFF. The CDR3 region has the DNA TGCAGTGCTAGAGATGTCGGGAGGTGGACTGAAGCTTTCTTT.

The rearrangement links TRBV12-3 or TRBV12-4 to TRBJ1-1; no clear D. The V end was cut by 3 bases, the J end by 3 bases, with 8 bases between. The CDR3 length is 13 residues. This chain's CDR3 is CASSFFGDTEAFF. DNA of the CDR3: TGTGCCAGCAGTTTTTTCGGGGACACTGAAGCTTTCTTT.

This clonotype occurred a few times. The V call is TRBV19, the J call TRBJ1-5; 7 bases agree with TRBD1. Germline CDR1 is LNHDA and CDR2 is SQIVND (reference sequence). This CDR3 spans 14 amino acids. V trimming: 8 bases; J trimming: 6 bases; junction bases outside the gene matches: 10. The CDR3 here is CASSHRGRGQPQHF. CDR3 sequence (DNA): TGTGCCAGTTCCCACAGGGGCCGGGGTCAGCCCCAGCATTTT.

This clonotype was counted only a few times. This chain links TRBV4-1 with TRBJ1-1, with a weak D call TRBD1 (5 bases). There are 14 residues in the CDR3. The V end was cut by 4 bases, the J end by 1 base, with 10 bases between. Germline CDR1 and CDR2: MGHRA and YSYEKL. The CDR3 sequence is CASSPRQTNTEAFF. For the CDR3, the DNA is TGCGCCAGCAGCCCGAGACAGACGAACACTGAAGCTTTCTTT.

This clonotype occurred many times. In DNA form, the CDR3 reads TGTGCCAGCAGTGCCCGGGACAGTTTCATACCGAGCTCCTACAATGAGCAGTTCTTC. Amino acid sequence: CASSARDSFIPSSYNEQFF. The rearrangement links TRBV12-3 or TRBV12-4 to TRBJ2-1; 7 bases fit TRBD1. CDR3 length: 19 amino acids. V trimming: 5 bases; J trimming: 0 bases; junction bases outside the gene matches: 16.

This clonotype was detected only a few times. The rearrangement links TRBV6-1 to TRBJ2-3; 13 positions agree with TRBD2. Germline CDR1 is MNHNS and CDR2 is SASEGT. This CDR3 contains 17 residues. The V and J ends lost 7 bases and 6 bases, in that order; junction bases with no gene match: 13. The CDR3 region has the DNA TGTGCCAGCACATTGCGCAGGGGACTAGCGGGATCCGATACGCAGTATTTT. Protein product: CASTLRRGLAGSDTQYF.